These 26 T cell receptor beta chains came from one sample sequenced in a study of cytomegalovirus exposure and HLA in healthy donors. PCR amplification relied on 60 Vbeta primers (plus 13 Jbeta primers). The assay was immunoSEQ multiplex PCR, and TCRdb's table has in-frame clones only and misses some. The sample records 150,000 or so clones, 81% being singletons. Sequences were obtained from PBMCs. Receptors were obtained from a middle-aged man in good health and CMV-seropositive.

The genes are TRBV6-5 and TRBJ2-1; D may be TRBD1 (5 bases). The CDR3 is made up of 14 amino acids. Germline V gene data show CDR1 as MNHEY and CDR2 as SVGAGI. V was clipped by 6 bases and J by 10 bases, with 19 bases between them. CDR3 protein: CASSPDLPSGEQFF. CDR3 coding DNA: TGTGCCAGCAGCCCGGACCTTCCCTCAGGGGAGCAGTTCTTC.

This chain uses TRBV30 with TRBJ2-2; a possible D gene is TRBD2 (7 bases). The CDR3 is 17 amino acids. Germline values: CDR1 GTSNPN, CDR2 SVGIG (reference sequence). V was cut by 1 base and J by 2 bases, with 17 bases left in between. CDR3 in DNA: TGTGCCTGGAGTGGGCCGTGGGGGGGGCGCAACACCGGGGAGCTGTTTTTT. Its translation is CAWSGPWGGRNTGELFF.

The chain combines TRBV27 with TRBJ2-1, with TRBD2 as a possible D gene (5 bases). V lost 4 bases, J lost 0 bases, and 13 bases lay in between. The CDR3 sequence is 16 residues long. Germline assignment: CDR1 MNHEY and CDR2 SMNVEV (reference sequence). CDR3 in amino acids: CASSSLGSSSYNEQFF. CDR3 DNA sequence: TGTGCCAGCAGTTCGTTAGGGAGTAGCTCCTACAATGAGCAGTTCTTC.

The chain couples TRBV5-1 to TRBJ1-4; possible D gene TRBD1, 5 bases. This CDR3 region has 14 residues. The ends were cut back, 0 bases at V and 3 bases at J, with 6 bases in the middle. CDR1 SGHRS and CDR2 YFSETQ come from the germline V gene. Written as DNA, the CDR3 is TGCGCCAGCAGCTTGGGGGGGGCTAATGAAAAACTGTTTTTT. As protein: CASSLGGANEKLFF.

This chain joins TRBV7-8 and TRBJ1-2; D is ambiguous. V was shortened by 4 bases and J by 4 bases, with 16 bases between the two germline ends. CDR1 is SGHVS and CDR2 is FQNEAQ in the germline V gene. The CDR3 spans 15 residues. The CDR3: CASSYWSIGGYGYTF. The CDR3 DNA follows: TGTGCCAGCAGCTACTGGTCGATAGGCGGCTATGGCTACACCTTC.

The chain is built from TRBV2 and TRBJ1-5; D not resolved. Trimming took 8 bases from V and 4 from J, leaving 15 bases between them. Germline V gives CDR1 SNHLY, CDR2 FYNNEI. The CDR3 covers 14 residues. CDR3 residues: CASQVEQINQPQHF. The CDR3 DNA is TGTGCCAGCCAGGTGGAACAAATTAATCAGCCCCAGCATTTT.

The chain has TRBV28 and TRBJ1-5; tentative D call: TRBD1 (5 bases). In germline, CDR1 is MDHEN, CDR2 SYDVKM. The CDR3 is 17 residues long. V lost 3 bases and J lost 0, with 15 bases in between. The CDR3 nucleotides are TGTGCCAGCAGTTTCCCCGGGGGTTTTGATAGCAATCAGCCCCAGCATTTT. It translates to CASSFPGGFDSNQPQHF.

This chain links TRBV5-1 with TRBJ1-4, with 7 bases fitting TRBD1. Germline V gene sequence: CDR1 SGHRS, CDR2 YFSETQ. The CDR3 has 15 residues. J lost 8 bases, V lost 1 base, and 8 bases had no gene match. CDR3 DNA sequence: TGCGCCAGCAGCTTGATGGGAACAGGGGACGAAAAACTGTTTTTT. Translated, it gives CASSLMGTGDEKLFF. Together with reference TRBV5-1 and TRBJ1-4, the CDR3 gives the full variable domain: KAGVTQTPRYLIKTRGQQVTLSCSPISGHRSVSWYQQTPGQGLQFLFEYFSETQRNKGNFPGRFSGRQFSNSRSEMNVSTLELGDSALYLCASSLMGTGDEKLFFGSGTQLSVL.

The chain combines TRBV25-1 with TRBJ2-7, with D possibly matching TRBD1 (6 bases). Germline assignment: CDR1 MGHDK and CDR2 SYGVNS. This CDR3 has 12 amino acids. V was shortened by 5 bases and J by 8 bases, with 13 bases between the two germline ends. The DNA of the CDR3 is TGTGCCAGCAGTCGGATCGGACAGCAGCAGTACTTC. This gives the protein CASSRIGQQQYF.

This chain joins TRBV27 and TRBJ2-4; D might be TRBD1 (5 bases). V was trimmed by 5 bases and J by 2 bases, leaving 16 bases between them. From germline, CDR1 is MNHEY and CDR2 SMNVEV (reference sequence). The CDR3 has 16 residues. The CDR3 loop reads CASSLKGRRSKNIQYF. CDR3 nucleotides: TGTGCCAGCAGTCTTAAGGGGCGCAGGTCCAAAAACATTCAGTACTTC.

This clone was recorded only once. The genes are TRBV6-5 and TRBJ1-1, with 8 bases that match TRBD1. Germline V CDR1 and CDR2: MNHEY, SVGAGI. V lost 0 bases, J lost 6 bases, and 0 bases stayed unmatched. CDR3 length: 13 residues. CDR3 residues: CASSYSDRAEAFF. The CDR3, as DNA: TGTGCCAGCAGTTACTCGGACAGGGCTGAAGCTTTCTTT.

This clone was seen a few times. J is TRBJ1-5 and V is TRBV18; D ambiguous. This CDR3 is built from 16 residues. Germline V gene lookup returns CDR1 KGHSH and CDR2 LQKENI. Trimming took off 3 bases at V and 1 base at J, with 13 bases between the two ends. CDR3 sequence (DNA): TGTGCCAGCTCACCCAATAACGGCGGGAGCAATCAGCCCCAGCATTTT. Translating gives CASSPNNGGSNQPQHF.

For the CDR3, the DNA is TGTGCCAGCTCACCTGATCTGACATACTATGGCTACACCTTC. The encoded protein is CASSPDLTYYGYTF. The chain carries TRBV18 and TRBJ1-2; D unclear. Germline V gene sequence: CDR1 KGHSH, CDR2 LQKENI. V lost 3 bases and J 3 bases, leaving 11 bases between the germline ends. The CDR3 contains 14 residues.

The rearrangement links TRBV2 to TRBJ2-7; 7 bases are a match to TRBD1. V gave up 4 bases and J gave up 0 bases; unmatched junction bases: 0. The CDR3 totals 13 residues. The germline gives CDR1 SNHLY, CDR2 FYNNEI. Written as DNA, the CDR3 is TGTGCCAGCAGTGGGGACAGCTCCTACGAGCAGTACTTC. Protein: CASSGDSSYEQYF.

The chain recombines TRBV7-8 with TRBJ1-5; D is ambiguous. V dropped 4 bases and J dropped 0 bases, with 10 bases sitting between them. Looked up from germline, CDR1 is SGHVS and CDR2 is FQNEAQ. This CDR3 has 15 amino acids. The CDR3 DNA is TGTGCCAGCAGCTACAGCGGGGTTAGCAATCAGCCCCAGCATTTT. It is translated as CASSYSGVSNQPQHF.

This clone was detected only a few times. V and J are TRBV28 and TRBJ1-1; D is perhaps TRBD1 (5 bases). V dropped 1 base and J dropped 8 bases, with 14 bases sitting between them. The CDR3 loop spans 14 amino acids. Germline assignment: CDR1 MDHEN and CDR2 SYDVKM. This CDR3 is CASSLSLRVMEAFF. CDR3 DNA: TGTGCCAGCAGTTTATCCCTCAGGGTAATGGAAGCTTTCTTT.

V is TRBV5-1 and J is TRBJ2-5; TRBD2 matches at 8 bases. Trimming at V came to 1 base and at J to 5 bases, leaving 4 bases not matched to a gene. The CDR3 is 14 amino acids. Germline V CDR1 and CDR2: SGHRS, YFSETQ. The DNA of the CDR3 is TGCGCCAGCAGCTTGACGGGGGGGACCGAGACCCAGTACTTC. It yields the protein CASSLTGGTETQYF. Full variable domain (missing parts from reference TRBV5-1 and TRBJ2-5): KAGVTQTPRYLIKTRGQQVTLSCSPISGHRSVSWYQQTPGQGLQFLFEYFSETQRNKGNFPGRFSGRQFSNSRSEMNVSTLELGDSALYLCASSLTGGTETQYFGPGTRLLVL.

A few counts support this clone. V gene TRBV7-9 combines with J gene TRBJ2-1; 9 nucleotides agree with TRBD1. In germline, CDR1 is SEHNR, CDR2 FQNEAQ (reference sequence). The CDR3 spans 17 residues. The junction had 16 bases not matched to a gene; V was cut back by 1 base and J by 12 bases. CDR3 region: CASSLDLSNRGRVVQFF. The CDR3 DNA reads TGTGCCAGCAGCTTAGACCTGAGTAACAGGGGGCGCGTAGTGCAGTTCTTC.

The rearrangement links TRBV28 to TRBJ2-5; a weak D match, TRBD2 (7 bases). Germline CDR1 is MDHEN and CDR2 is SYDVKM. The CDR3 loop spans 14 amino acids. The V gene lost 2 bases and the J gene lost 5 bases, with 12 bases spanning the gap. CDR3 nucleotide sequence: TGTGCCAGCAGTTTAAGCAAGGGGGGGGAGACCCAGTACTTC. This sequence encodes CASSLSKGGETQYF.

This clone has only one observation. This chain links TRBV7-2 with TRBJ2-1; a weak D match, TRBD2 (5 bases). The CDR3 runs 13 residues. Germline-derived CDR1 and CDR2 are SGHTA and FQGNSA. V was trimmed by 5 bases and J by 4 bases, leaving 9 bases between them. The CDR3 loop reads CASSRTGYNEQFF. The CDR3 DNA is TGTGCCAGCAGCAGGACTGGATACAATGAGCAGTTCTTC.

The chain couples TRBV5-4 to TRBJ1-2; D is unresolved. Germline CDR1 is SGHNT and CDR2 is YYREEE (reference sequence). The CDR3 totals 15 residues. Trimming shortened V by 0 bases and J by 4 bases, and 13 bases separated the two germline ends. CDR3 region: CASSLDPEASYGYTF. The CDR3 bases are TGTGCCAGCAGCTTGGACCCCGAGGCCTCCTATGGCTACACCTTC.

The genes are TRBV5-4 and TRBJ2-7, with 7 bases fitting TRBD1. The CDR3 has 14 amino acids. The V segment lost 1 base and the J segment 3 bases; nucleotides outside the gene matches: 4. Germline lookup yields CDR1 SGHNT and CDR2 YYREEE (reference sequence). The CDR3 DNA follows: TGTGCCAGCAGCTTGCAAGACAGGGACTACGAGCAGTACTTC. It codes for CASSLQDRDYEQYF.

The chain is built from TRBV5-1 and TRBJ2-7, with TRBD2 matching over 13 bases. The germline CDR1 and CDR2 sequences are SGHRS and YFSETQ. J gave up 0 bases and V 0 bases, and 0 bases lay outside the gene matches. CDR3 length: 16 amino acids. CDR3 nucleotide sequence: TGCGCCAGCAGCTTGGGGACTAGCGGGAGCTCCTACGAGCAGTACTTC. It codes for CASSLGTSGSSYEQYF.

This clone has more than one count but fewer than ten. The gene calls are TRBV5-5 and TRBJ1-1; D is unresolved. Trimming shortened V by 0 bases and J by 0 bases, and 6 bases separated the two germline ends. This CDR3 spans 14 amino acids. CDR1 is SGHKS, CDR2 YYEKEE, per germline (reference sequence). CDR3 loop: CASSLGLLNTEAFF. The CDR3 nucleotides read TGTGCCAGCAGCTTGGGACTACTGAACACTGAAGCTTTCTTT.

This sequence joins TRBV7-2 and TRBJ2-7, with D perhaps matching TRBD1 (6 bases). Per the germline V gene, CDR1 is SGHTA and CDR2 is FQGNSA. Trimming removed 5 bases from V and 3 bases from J, with 14 bases in between. This CDR3 contains 14 residues. The CDR3: CASSTGYSIYEQYF. Here the CDR3 DNA reads TGTGCCAGCAGCACAGGGTACAGTATCTACGAGCAGTACTTC.

This clone appeared a few times. The genes are TRBV5-1 and TRBJ2-4; 12 bases match TRBD2. Per germline, CDR1 SGHRS and CDR2 YFSETQ. The CDR3 is made up of 16 amino acids. V lost 4 bases to trimming and J lost 8 bases; unmatched junction nucleotides: 10. The DNA for the CDR3 is TGCGCCAGCAGCCCGAGACTAGCGGGGGTTAGGGACATTCAGTACTTC. This codes for CASSPRLAGVRDIQYF.